The clone carrying this T cell receptor beta chain has a handful of counts. Its antigen is undetermined. A sample-barcoded 5' primer and a J-beta primer mix were used in a second PCR of roughly 6 to 11 cycles. Each CDR3 protein gets one entry after TCRdb re-called the 5' RACE reads with MiXCR. Found here are 650,000 to 800,000 distinct CDR3 sequences, approximately 52% of them singletons; the top ten hold 13%. These data come from a study of blood T cells in healthy people across ages. Study conclusions and caveats: Shifts in expanded clonotypes may have been confounded by donor CMV status, which was unknown.

The CDR3 has 14 residues. Germline values: CDR1 SGHRS, CDR2 YFSETQ. V lost 4 bases and J lost 5, with 15 bases in between. Specimen: blood. The rearrangement uses TRBV5-1 and TRBJ1-2; D might be TRBD1 (6 bases). This receptor was obtained from a woman of 80 years or more in good health. The CDR3 loop is CASSPGGGLYGYTF. The CDR3 nucleotides are TGCGCCAGCAGCCCGGGCGGGGGCCTATATGGCTACACCTTC.